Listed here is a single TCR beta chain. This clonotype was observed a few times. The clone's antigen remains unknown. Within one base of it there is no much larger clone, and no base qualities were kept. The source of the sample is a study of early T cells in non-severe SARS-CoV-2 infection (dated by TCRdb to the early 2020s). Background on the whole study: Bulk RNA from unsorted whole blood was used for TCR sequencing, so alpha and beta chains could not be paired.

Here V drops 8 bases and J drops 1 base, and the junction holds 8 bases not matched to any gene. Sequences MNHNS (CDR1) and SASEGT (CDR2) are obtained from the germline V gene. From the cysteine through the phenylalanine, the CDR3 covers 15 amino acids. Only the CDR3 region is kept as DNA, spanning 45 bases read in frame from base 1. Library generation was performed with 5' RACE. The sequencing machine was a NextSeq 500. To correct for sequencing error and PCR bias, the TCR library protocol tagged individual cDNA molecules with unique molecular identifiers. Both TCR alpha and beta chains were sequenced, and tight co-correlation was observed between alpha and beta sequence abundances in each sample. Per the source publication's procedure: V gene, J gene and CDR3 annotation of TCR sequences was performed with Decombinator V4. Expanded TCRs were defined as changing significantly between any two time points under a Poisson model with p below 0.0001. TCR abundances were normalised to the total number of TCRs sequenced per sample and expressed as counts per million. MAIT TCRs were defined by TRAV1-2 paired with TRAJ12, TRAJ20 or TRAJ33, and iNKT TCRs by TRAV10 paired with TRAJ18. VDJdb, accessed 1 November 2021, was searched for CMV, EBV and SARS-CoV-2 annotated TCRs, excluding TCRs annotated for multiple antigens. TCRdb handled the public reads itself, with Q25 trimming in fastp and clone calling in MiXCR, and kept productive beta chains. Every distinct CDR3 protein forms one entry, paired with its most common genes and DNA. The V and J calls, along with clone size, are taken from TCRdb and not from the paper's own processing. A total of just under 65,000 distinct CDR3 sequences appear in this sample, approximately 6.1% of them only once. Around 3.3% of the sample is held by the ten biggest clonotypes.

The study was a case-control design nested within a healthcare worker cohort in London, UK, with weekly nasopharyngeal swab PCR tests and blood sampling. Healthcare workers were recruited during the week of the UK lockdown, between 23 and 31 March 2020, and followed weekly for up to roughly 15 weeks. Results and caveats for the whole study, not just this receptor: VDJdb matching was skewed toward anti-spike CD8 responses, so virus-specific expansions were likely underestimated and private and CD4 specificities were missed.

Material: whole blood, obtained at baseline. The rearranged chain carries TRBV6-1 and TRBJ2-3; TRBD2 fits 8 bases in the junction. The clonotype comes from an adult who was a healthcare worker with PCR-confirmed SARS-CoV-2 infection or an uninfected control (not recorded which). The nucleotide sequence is TGTGCCAGCCGAACCTTAGCGGGACGCACAGATACGCAGTATTTT. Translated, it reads CASRTLAGRTDTQYF.